The 20 T cell receptor beta chains reported below all come from one sample, sequenced in a study of graft-versus-host responses after intestinal transplantation. Data came from immunoSEQ multiplex PCR; TCRdb stores just in-frame clones and leaves some out. Among around 100,000 clones listed, roughly 93% were seen once. These receptors have no identified antigens. The sample was unstimulated CD8+ T cells sorted from spleen or lymph node cells, taken before transplant. Receptors were obtained from a human donor who was the organ donor for an intestinal transplant.

The V call is TRBV9, the J call TRBJ2-7; 9 bases are shared with TRBD2. CDR1 and CDR2 from the germline V gene are SGDLS and YYNGEE. The CDR3 has 16 residues. The J segment lost 6 bases and the V segment lost 4 bases, leaving 14 bases of the junction unmatched. CDR3: CASSPGTSLSFGEQYF. Written as DNA, the CDR3 is TGTGCCAGCAGCCCCGGGACTAGCCTCAGTTTTGGCGAGCAGTACTTC. The entire variable domain, with the rest obtained from reference TRBV9 and TRBJ2-7, is as follows: DSGVTQTPKHLITATGQRVTLRCSPRSGDLSVYWYQQSLDQGLQFLIQYYNGEERAKGNILERFSAQQFPDLHSELNLSSLELGDSALYFCASSPGTSLSFGEQYFGPGTRLTVT.

Note on this clone: The junction shows a germline mismatch at one end, possibly a read error. The V call is TRBV11-2, the J call TRBJ1-2; TRBD1 is a possible D gene (6 bases). CDR1 is SGHAT and CDR2 is FQNNGV in the germline V gene. CDR3 length: 15 residues. The CDR3 protein is CASSSFKGKITGIPF. CDR3 bases: TGTGCCAGCAGCTCCTTTAAGGGGAAAATAACAGGGATACCGTTC. The complete variable domain, with remaining parts taken from reference TRBV11-2 and TRBJ1-2, reads EAGVAQSPRYKIIEKRQSVAFWCNPISGHATLYWYQQILGQGPKLLIQFQNNGVVDDSQLPKDRFSAERLKGVDSTLKIQPAKLEDSAVYLCASSSFKGKITGIPFGSGTRLTVV.

V is TRBV27 and J is TRBJ1-4; the match to TRBD1 covers 7 bases. This CDR3 spans 16 amino acids. The V segment lost 6 bases and the J segment 8 bases; nucleotides outside the gene matches: 15. Germline V gene data show CDR1 as MNHEY and CDR2 as SMNVEV (reference sequence). CDR3 coding DNA: TGTGCCAGCAGCCGTCACTCGAAGGGGGCCGGGGAAAAACTGTTTTTT. This codes for CASSRHSKGAGEKLFF.

The chain combines TRBV27 with TRBJ2-1; 13 positions match TRBD2. The CDR3 has 15 residues. V shed 6 bases, J shed 5 bases, and the junction held 4 bases outside the gene matches. Germline assignment: CDR1 MNHEY and CDR2 SMNVEV (reference sequence). The CDR3 coding sequence is TGTGCCAGCAGACTAGCGGGAGGGCCTGACAATGAGCAGTTCTTC. Protein: CASRLAGGPDNEQFF.

The V gene is TRBV9, the J gene TRBJ2-3, with no clear D. The CDR3 totals 14 residues. Per the germline V gene, CDR1 is SGDLS and CDR2 is YYNGEE. Trimming stripped 0 bases from V and 4 bases from J, with 9 bases between. CDR3 in DNA: TGTGCCAGCAGCGTAGGGGTAGACCCAGATACGCAGTATTTT. It translates to CASSVGVDPDTQYF.

This clone was seen only once. V is TRBV21-1 and J is TRBJ2-3; the table's D call of TRBD2 was not tested on the DNA. TRBV21-1 is a documented pseudogene. There are 14 residues in the CDR3. The CDR3 coding sequence is TGTGCCAGCAGCAAAGCGGGAGGCACAGATACGCAGTATTTT. Amino acids: CASSKAGGTDTQYF.

The chain combines TRBV4-1 with TRBJ2-4; D is uncertain. Between the trimmed V and J ends, which lost 3 bases and 9 bases, there was a span of 6 bases. The CDR3 runs to 11 residues. From germline, CDR1 is MGHRA and CDR2 YSYEKL. The chain's CDR3 is CASSQVGIQYF. The CDR3 DNA reads as TGCGCCAGCAGCCAGGTTGGCATTCAGTACTTC.

This rearrangement joins TRBV2 to TRBJ2-3, with TRBD1 matching over 7 bases. Germline loops: CDR1 SNHLY, CDR2 FYNNEI. V trimming: 4 bases; J trimming: 2 bases; junction bases outside the gene matches: 3. CDR3 length equals 14 residues. The CDR3 DNA sequence: TGTGCCAGCAGTGGAGACAGGGCCACAGATACGCAGTATTTT. Its protein is CASSGDRATDTQYF. Full variable domain (remainder filled in from reference TRBV2 and TRBJ2-3): EPEVTQTPSHQVTQMGQEVILRCVPISNHLYFYWYRQILGQKVEFLVSFYNNEISEKSEIFDDQFSVERPDGSNFTLKIRSTKLEDSAMYFCASSGDRATDTQYFGPGTRLTVL.

The V gene is TRBV13, the J gene TRBJ2-3; D possibly corresponds to TRBD1 (6 bases). Looked up from germline, CDR1 is PRHDT and CDR2 is FYEKMQ (reference sequence). This CDR3 is 17 amino acids long. Trimming stripped 1 base from V and 4 bases from J, with 18 bases between. Written as DNA, the CDR3 is TGTGCCAGCAGCTTAGCCTATCTTCTGGACAGCTCAGATACGCAGTATTTT. Its protein is CASSLAYLLDSSDTQYF.

The chain joins TRBV30 to TRBJ2-7; D gene unclear. The ends were cut back, 0 bases at V and 2 bases at J, with 8 bases in the middle. The germline CDR1 and CDR2 sequences are GTSNPN and SVGIG (reference sequence). The CDR3 has 13 residues. In DNA form, the CDR3 reads TGTGCCTGGAGTGTATCAGGCCCCTACGAGCAGTACTTC. Protein sequence: CAWSVSGPYEQYF.

The chain couples TRBV15 to TRBJ1-2; 8 bases are shared with TRBD1. This CDR3 is built from 14 residues. V gave up 4 bases and J gave up 5 bases; unmatched junction bases: 6. CDR1 is LNHNV and CDR2 is YYDKDF in the germline V gene (reference sequence). The CDR3 DNA reads TGTGCCACCAGCATAGACAGGGGACAATATGGCTACACCTTC. Amino acids: CATSIDRGQYGYTF.

This chain connects TRBV28 to TRBJ2-5; 8 nucleotides line up with TRBD2. The J segment lost 2 bases and the V segment lost 3 bases, leaving 8 bases of the junction unmatched. CDR1 is MDHEN and CDR2 is SYDVKM in the germline V gene. The CDR3 contains 16 residues. The CDR3 DNA reads as TGTGCCAGCAGTTTTCTTAACCGGGAGGGTCAAGAGACCCAGTACTTC. Its translation: CASSFLNREGQETQYF.

J is TRBJ1-2 and V is TRBV7-2, with D perhaps TRBD1 (6 bases). With 1 base removed from V and 3 bases from J, the gap between germline ends came to 12 bases. The CDR3 consists of 15 residues. From germline, CDR1 is SGHTA and CDR2 FQGNSA. The CDR3 loop reads CASSLVGGLDYGYTF. The CDR3, as DNA: TGTGCCAGCAGCTTAGTAGGGGGATTGGACTATGGCTACACCTTC.

This chain links TRBV19 with TRBJ2-1, with 11 bases identical to TRBD2. The CDR3 sequence is 16 residues long. Germline V CDR1 and CDR2: LNHDA, SQIVND (reference sequence). V was pared by 5 bases and J by 2 bases, with 5 bases of the junction left unmatched. CDR3 sequence (DNA): TGTGCCAGTAGTCTCATAGCGGGAGGGACCTACAATGAGCAGTTCTTC. It yields the protein CASSLIAGGTYNEQFF.

J is TRBJ2-7 and V is TRBV11-1, with 9 bases that match TRBD1. Germline V gene data show CDR1 as SGHAT and CDR2 as FQDESV (reference sequence). V lost 2 bases and J lost 3; bases outside the gene matches: 8. This CDR3 comprises 16 residues. The CDR3 is CASSLHPTGGLYEQYF. CDR3 DNA sequence: TGTGCCAGCAGCTTACACCCGACAGGGGGGCTCTACGAGCAGTACTTC.

The chain recombines TRBV27 with TRBJ2-6; 9 bases are shared with TRBD1. Losses at the gene ends were 3 bases for V and 4 bases for J; bases not matched to a gene: 13. Germline V gene lookup returns CDR1 MNHEY and CDR2 SMNVEV (reference sequence). The CDR3 covers 19 residues. CDR3 protein: CASSLSGQGFLEGANVLTF. Here the CDR3 DNA reads TGTGCCAGCAGTTTGTCAGGACAGGGGTTCCTAGAGGGGGCCAACGTCCTGACTTTC.

This clone was seen more than once but under ten times. V gene TRBV19 combines with J gene TRBJ2-1, with TRBD2 identical over 9 bases. The CDR3 has 15 residues. Germline values: CDR1 LNHDA, CDR2 SQIVND (reference sequence). V lost 1 base and J lost 6; bases outside the gene matches: 4. The DNA for the CDR3 is TGTGCCAGTAGTATAGGTCCTAGCGGGGCCAATGAGCAGTTCTTC. Its protein is CASSIGPSGANEQFF.

The chain is built from TRBV30 and TRBJ2-1; D not resolved. With 4 bases removed from V and 8 bases from J, the gap between germline ends came to 3 bases. CDR3 length: 9 amino acids. In germline, CDR1 is GTSNPN, CDR2 SVGIG (reference sequence). Here the CDR3 DNA reads TGTGCCTGGATGGATGAGCAGTTCTTC. Translation gives CAWMDEQFF.

The V gene is TRBV19, the J gene TRBJ2-1; unclear D gene. Per germline, CDR1 LNHDA and CDR2 SQIVND (reference sequence). V was shortened by 0 bases and J by 6 bases, with 6 bases between the two germline ends. The CDR3 has 13 residues. The CDR3 sequence: CASSIDPGNEQFF. The DNA for the CDR3 is TGTGCCAGTAGTATAGACCCGGGCAATGAGCAGTTCTTC.

CDR3 residues: CSVEVGDGYTF. The CDR3 DNA follows: TGCAGCGTTGAAGTAGGGGATGGCTACACCTTC. V is TRBV29-1 and J is TRBJ1-2; TRBD1 might be the D (5 bases). V was cut by 1 base and J by 6 bases, with 6 bases left in between. Germline V lookup: CDR1 SQVTM, CDR2 ANQGSEA. This CDR3 is 11 amino acids long.